The rows below give T cell receptor beta chains drawn from one sample of a study of blood T cell repertoires in COVID-19. Only in-frame clones appear in the TCRdb table, and some are missing; sequencing was by immunoSEQ multiplex PCR. The table shows 230,000 or so clones, with around 83% occurring only once. Sequenced sample: peripheral blood. The receptor set was obtained from a man in his forties with active or convalescent COVID-19. Both conserved end residues are part of each CDR3. A D gene is named only where the DNA matches it firmly. Part of the rows lack a size; the others show once, few, many or a class for expanded clones.

V	size	J	length	D	CDR3	DNA
TRBV30	few	TRBJ1-5	12	.	CAWSLYNQPQHF	TGTGCCTGGAGCCTGTACAATCAGCCCCAGCATTTT
TRBV24-1	.	TRBJ2-2	16	TRBD1	CATSGPDRGGTGELFF	TGTGCCACCAGCGGACCGGACAGGGGAGGTACCGGGGAGCTGTTTTTT
TRBV15	.	TRBJ2-3	16	.	CATSRVGAVSADTQYF	TGTGCCACCAGCAGAGTCGGCGCGGTTTCTGCAGATACGCAGTATTTT
TRBV7-8	.	TRBJ2-1	14	TRBD2	CASSLEAGDNEQFF	TGTGCCAGCAGCTTAGAAGCGGGAGACAATGAGCAGTTCTTC
TRBV6-5	.	TRBJ1-2	13	TRBD1	CASRPADRAGYTF	TGTGCCAGCAGACCCGCGGACAGGGCTGGCTACACCTTC
TRBV27	.	TRBJ2-7	13	TRBD1	CASKPTGGYEQYF	TGTGCCAGCAAACCGACAGGGGGCTACGAGCAGTACTTC
TRBV27	.	TRBJ1-2	14	TRBD1	CASSLTGANYGYTF	TGTGCCAGCAGTCTTACAGGGGCTAACTATGGCTACACCTTC
TRBV5-4	.	TRBJ1-5	16	TRBD1	CASSLAPGQGDQPQHF	TGTGCCAGCAGCTTGGCCCCAGGACAGGGTGATCAGCCCCAGCATTTT
TRBV3-1/TRBV3-2	.	TRBJ2-7	15	.	CASSQTGIWPYEQYF	TGTGCCAGCAGCCAAACAGGGATTTGGCCTTACGAGCAGTACTTC
TRBV30	.	TRBJ2-2	15	.	CAWSVLTLNTGELFF	TGTGCCTGGAGTGTACTGACACTGAACACCGGGGAGCTGTTTTTT
TRBV5-1	.	TRBJ2-7	15	TRBD2	CASSFLAGPAYEQYF	TGCGCCAGCAGCTTCTTAGCGGGTCCCGCCTACGAGCAGTACTTC
TRBV19	few	TRBJ1-3	15	.	CASSPDSRSGNTIYF	TGTGCCAGTAGCCCCGACAGCCGCTCTGGAAACACCATATATTTT
TRBV11-3	.	TRBJ2-1	13	TRBD2	CASSLASGWGEFF	TGTGCCAGCAGCTTAGCTAGCGGGTGGGGCGAGTTCTTC
TRBV30	.	TRBJ1-4	14	.	CAWTRTDFNEKLFF	TGTGCCTGGACCCGGACTGATTTCAATGAAAAACTGTTTTTT
TRBV30	.	TRBJ1-5	11	.	CAWSVAGPQHF	TGTGCCTGGAGTGTGGCGGGGCCCCAGCATTTT
TRBV13	.	TRBJ2-7	16	TRBD1	CASSLGAGQGSYEQYF	TGTGCCAGCAGCTTAGGCGCGGGACAGGGGTCCTACGAGCAGTACTTC
TRBV27	.	TRBJ1-6	14	TRBD1	CASSLARGLMSLHF	TGTGCCAGCAGTTTAGCCAGGGGGCTTATGTCCCTCCACTTT
TRBV7-9	.	TRBJ1-1	14	.	CASSLAFQNTEAFF	TGTGCCAGCAGCTTAGCGTTCCAGAACACTGAAGCTTTCTTT
TRBV5-4	.	TRBJ2-1	14	TRBD2	CASSRTSGGNEQFF	TGTGCCAGCAGTCGGACTAGCGGGGGCAATGAGCAGTTCTTC
TRBV4-1	.	TRBJ1-5	13	.	CASSQDLAQPQHF	TGCGCCAGCAGCCAAGATTTAGCACAGCCCCAGCATTTT
TRBV9	.	TRBJ2-1	16	TRBD2	CASSGTGGVRDNEQFF	TGTGCCAGCAGCGGAACTGGGGGGGTCCGAGACAATGAGCAGTTCTTC
TRBV4-3	once	TRBJ1-3	16	.	CASSQDPGSSGNTIYF	TGCGCCAGCAGCCAAGATCCAGGGTCCTCTGGAAACACCATATATTTT